This T cell receptor (beta chain) was sequenced for a study of blood T cell repertoires in COVID-19. At the level of the study: Italy, Spain and the United States were the sources of the convalescent and acute COVID-19 samples.

Germline values: CDR1 SEHNR, CDR2 FQNEAQ (reference sequence). The CDR3 totals 15 residues. V was clipped by 0 bases and J by 1 base, with 7 bases between them. The authors' processing: Cell counts per sample came from amplifying reference gene primers. TCRdb's copy holds only in-frame clones and misses some; the assay was immunoSEQ multiplex PCR. V, J and clone size are those of that table, while D and trimming were read from the DNA. The table has about 74,000 clones, roughly 87% seen once; the top ten hold under 1.1%. A remark on this clone: The sample contains more than one DNA sequence encoding this CDR3.

The clonotype originates from a woman aged 45-60 years in a cohort sampled during active COVID-19. Material: peripheral blood. The genes are TRBV7-9 and TRBJ1-5, with D tentatively TRBD1 (5 bases). The CDR3: CASSLAGGSNQPQHF. In nucleotides, the CDR3 is TGTGCCAGCAGCTTAGCGGGGGGGAGCAATCAGCCCCAGCATTTT.